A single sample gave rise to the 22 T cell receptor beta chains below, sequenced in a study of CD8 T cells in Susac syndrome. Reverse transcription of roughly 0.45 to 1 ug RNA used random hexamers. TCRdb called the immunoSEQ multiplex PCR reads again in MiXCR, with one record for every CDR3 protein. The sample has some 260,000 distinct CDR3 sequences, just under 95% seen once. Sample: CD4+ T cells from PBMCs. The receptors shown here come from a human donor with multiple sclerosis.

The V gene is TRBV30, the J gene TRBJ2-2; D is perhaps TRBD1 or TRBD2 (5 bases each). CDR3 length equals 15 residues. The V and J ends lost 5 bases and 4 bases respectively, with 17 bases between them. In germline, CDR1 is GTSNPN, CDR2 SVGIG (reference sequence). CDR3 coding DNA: TGTGCCTGGGGGGCTAGCCCTACCCGCACCGGGGAGCTGTTTTTT. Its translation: CAWGASPTRTGELFF.

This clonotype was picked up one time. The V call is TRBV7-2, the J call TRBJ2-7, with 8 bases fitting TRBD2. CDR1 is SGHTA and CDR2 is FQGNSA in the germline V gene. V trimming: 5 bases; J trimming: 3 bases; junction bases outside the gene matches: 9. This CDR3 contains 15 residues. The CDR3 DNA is TGTGCCAGCAGCCCAACCGGGACTAGGAACTACGAGCAGTACTTC. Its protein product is CASSPTGTRNYEQYF.

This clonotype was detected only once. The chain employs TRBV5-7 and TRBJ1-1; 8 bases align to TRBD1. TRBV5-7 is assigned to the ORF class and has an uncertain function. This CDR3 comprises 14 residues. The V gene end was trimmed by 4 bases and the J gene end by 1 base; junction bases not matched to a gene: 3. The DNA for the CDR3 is TGTGCCAGCAGCGACAGGGGAAAGAACACTGAAGCTTTCTTT. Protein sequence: CASSDRGKNTEAFF.

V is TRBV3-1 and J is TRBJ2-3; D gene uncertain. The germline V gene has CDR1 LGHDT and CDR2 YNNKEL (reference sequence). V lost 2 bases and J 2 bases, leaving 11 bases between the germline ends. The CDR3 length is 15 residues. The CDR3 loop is CASSQTFGPTDTQYF. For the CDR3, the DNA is TGTGCCAGCAGCCAAACCTTCGGACCCACAGATACGCAGTATTTT.

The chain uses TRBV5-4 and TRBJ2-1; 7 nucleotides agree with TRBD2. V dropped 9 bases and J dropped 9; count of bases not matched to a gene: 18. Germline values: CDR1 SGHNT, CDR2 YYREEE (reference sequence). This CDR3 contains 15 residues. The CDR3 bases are TGTGCCACCTCACATAGCCAGACTAGCCGGGGTGAGCAGTTCTTC. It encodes CATSHSQTSRGEQFF. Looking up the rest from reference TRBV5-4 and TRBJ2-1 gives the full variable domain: ETGVTQSPTHLIKTRGQQVTLRCSSQSGHNTVSWYQQALGQGPQFIFQYYREEENGRGNFPPRFSGLQFPNYSSELNVNALELDDSALYLCATSHSQTSRGEQFFGPGTRLTVL.

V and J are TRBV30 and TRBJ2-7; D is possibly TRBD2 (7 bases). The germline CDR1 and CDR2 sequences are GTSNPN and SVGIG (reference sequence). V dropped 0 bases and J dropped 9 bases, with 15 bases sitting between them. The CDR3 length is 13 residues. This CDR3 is CAWSVRRGRGQYF. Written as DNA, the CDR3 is TGTGCCTGGAGTGTACGGCGGGGGCGGGGGCAGTACTTC.

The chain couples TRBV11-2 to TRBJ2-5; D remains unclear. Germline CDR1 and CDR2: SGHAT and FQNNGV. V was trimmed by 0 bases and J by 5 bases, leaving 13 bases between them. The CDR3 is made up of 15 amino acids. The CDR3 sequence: CASSLDRSPRETQYF. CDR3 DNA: TGTGCCAGCAGCTTAGACAGATCCCCCCGGGAGACCCAGTACTTC.

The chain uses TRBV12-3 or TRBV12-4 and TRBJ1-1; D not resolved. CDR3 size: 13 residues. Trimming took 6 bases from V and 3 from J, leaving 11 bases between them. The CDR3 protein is CASSRAPDTEAFF. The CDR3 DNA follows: TGTGCCAGCAGCCGCGCCCCGGACACTGAAGCTTTCTTT.

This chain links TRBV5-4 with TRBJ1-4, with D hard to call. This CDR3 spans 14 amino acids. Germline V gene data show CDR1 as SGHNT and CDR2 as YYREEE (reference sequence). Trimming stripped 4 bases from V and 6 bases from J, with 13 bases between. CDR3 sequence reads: CASSPSPGDEKLFF. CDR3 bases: TGTGCCAGCAGCCCTAGTCCAGGCGATGAAAAACTGTTTTTT.

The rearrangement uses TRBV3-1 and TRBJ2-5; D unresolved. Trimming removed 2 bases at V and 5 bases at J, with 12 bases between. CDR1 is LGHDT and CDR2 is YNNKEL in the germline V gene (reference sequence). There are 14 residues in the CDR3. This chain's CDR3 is CASSQSAGSETQYF. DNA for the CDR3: TGTGCCAGCAGCCAAAGTGCAGGTTCGGAGACCCAGTACTTC.

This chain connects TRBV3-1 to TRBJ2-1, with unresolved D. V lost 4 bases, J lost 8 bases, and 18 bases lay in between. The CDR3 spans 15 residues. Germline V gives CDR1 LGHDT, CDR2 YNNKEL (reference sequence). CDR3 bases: TGTGCCAGCAGCCCGATTTGGCAAGAGCCCGATGAGCAGTTCTTC. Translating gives CASSPIWQEPDEQFF.

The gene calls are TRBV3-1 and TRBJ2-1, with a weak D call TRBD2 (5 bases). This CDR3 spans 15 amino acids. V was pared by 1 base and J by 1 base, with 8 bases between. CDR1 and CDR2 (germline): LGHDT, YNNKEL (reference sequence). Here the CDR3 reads CASSQAGGSYNEQFF. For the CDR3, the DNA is TGTGCCAGCAGCCAAGCGGGCGGGTCCTACAATGAGCAGTTCTTC.

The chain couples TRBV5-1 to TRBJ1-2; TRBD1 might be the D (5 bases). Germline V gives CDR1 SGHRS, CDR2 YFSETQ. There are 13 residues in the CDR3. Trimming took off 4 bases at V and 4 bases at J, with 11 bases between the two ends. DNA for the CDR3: TGCGCCAGCAGCGACGGACACTCCTATGGCTACACCTTC. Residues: CASSDGHSYGYTF.

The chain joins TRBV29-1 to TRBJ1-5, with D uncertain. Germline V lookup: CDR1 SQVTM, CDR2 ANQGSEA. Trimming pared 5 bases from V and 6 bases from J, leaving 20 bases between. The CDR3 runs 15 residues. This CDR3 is CSVLLDTWVGQPQHF. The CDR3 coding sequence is TGCAGCGTTCTTCTGGATACCTGGGTCGGTCAGCCCCAGCATTTT. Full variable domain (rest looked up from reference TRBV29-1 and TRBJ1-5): SAVISQKPSRDICQRGTSLTIQCQVDSQVTMMFWYRQQPGQSLTLIATANQGSEATYESGFVIDKFPISRPNLTFSTLTVSNMSPEDSSIYLCSVLLDTWVGQPQHFGDGTRLSIL.

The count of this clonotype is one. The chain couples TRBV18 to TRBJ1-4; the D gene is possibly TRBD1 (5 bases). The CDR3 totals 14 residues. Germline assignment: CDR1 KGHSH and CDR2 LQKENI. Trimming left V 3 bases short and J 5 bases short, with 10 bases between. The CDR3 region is CASSPEQANEKLFF. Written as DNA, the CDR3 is TGTGCCAGCTCACCCGAACAGGCCAATGAAAAACTGTTTTTT.

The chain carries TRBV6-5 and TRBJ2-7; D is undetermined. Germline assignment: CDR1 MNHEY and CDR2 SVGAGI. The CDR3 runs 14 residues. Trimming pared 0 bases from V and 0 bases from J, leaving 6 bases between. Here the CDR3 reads CASSYSYSSYEQYF. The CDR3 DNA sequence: TGTGCCAGCAGTTACTCTTACAGCTCCTACGAGCAGTACTTC.

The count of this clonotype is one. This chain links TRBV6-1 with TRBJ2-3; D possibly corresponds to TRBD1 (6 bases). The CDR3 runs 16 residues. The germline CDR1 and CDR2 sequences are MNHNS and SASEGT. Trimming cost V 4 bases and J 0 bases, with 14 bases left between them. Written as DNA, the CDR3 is TGTGCCAGCAGTGGACAGGACAGCCAAAGCACAGATACGCAGTATTTT. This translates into CASSGQDSQSTDTQYF.

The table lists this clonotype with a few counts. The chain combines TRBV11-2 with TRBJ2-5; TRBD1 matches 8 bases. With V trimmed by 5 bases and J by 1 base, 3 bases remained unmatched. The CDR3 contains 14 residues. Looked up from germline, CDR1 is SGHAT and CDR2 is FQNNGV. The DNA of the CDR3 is TGTGCCAGCAGCCGGGACAGGTCCCAAGAGACCCAGTACTTC. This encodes CASSRDRSQETQYF.

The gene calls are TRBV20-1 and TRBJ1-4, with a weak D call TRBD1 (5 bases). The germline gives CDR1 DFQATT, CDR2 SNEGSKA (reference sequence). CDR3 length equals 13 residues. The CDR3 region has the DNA TGCAGCGGGGGGGGAGAAACTAATGAAAAACTGTTTTTT. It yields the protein CSGGGETNEKLFF.

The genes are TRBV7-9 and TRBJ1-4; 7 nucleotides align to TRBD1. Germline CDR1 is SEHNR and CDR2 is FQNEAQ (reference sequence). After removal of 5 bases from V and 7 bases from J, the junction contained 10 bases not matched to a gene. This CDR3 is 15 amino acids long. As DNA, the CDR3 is TGTGCCAGCAGCGCACAAACCCAGGGGGGTGAAAAACTGTTTTTT. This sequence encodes CASSAQTQGGEKLFF.

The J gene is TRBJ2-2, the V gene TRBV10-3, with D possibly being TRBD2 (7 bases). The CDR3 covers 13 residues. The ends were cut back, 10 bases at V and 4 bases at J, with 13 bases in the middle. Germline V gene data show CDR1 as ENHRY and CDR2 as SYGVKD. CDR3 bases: TGTGCCACCGCCGCGGGGGCCACCGGGGAGCTGTTTTTT. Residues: CATAAGATGELFF.

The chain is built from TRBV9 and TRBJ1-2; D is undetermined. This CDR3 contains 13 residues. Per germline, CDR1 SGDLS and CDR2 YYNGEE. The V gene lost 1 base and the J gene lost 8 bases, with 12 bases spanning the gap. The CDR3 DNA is TGTGCCAGCAGCGTAACGATGACTGGCGGCTACACCTTC. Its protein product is CASSVTMTGGYTF.